This T cell receptor beta chain emerged from a study of lymphopenia after photon versus proton radiotherapy. Study-level findings and limits: Only patients who died were analyzed for survival; proton advantage is unproven. After lymphocyte nadir, photon-treated repertoires showed oligoclonal expansion, especially CD8+ Temra.

The protocol was immunoSEQ multiplex PCR, while the TCRdb copy is restricted to in-frame clones and leaves out a portion. This table has under 70,000 clones, 85% to 95% appearing once. Germline V gene lookup returns CDR1 MNHEY and CDR2 SMNVEV (reference sequence). The CDR3 consists of 14 residues. Unmatched junction bases numbered 5, after V lost 3 bases and J lost 8 bases. Points on this clone: Its antigen is undetermined.

The input for sequencing was peripheral blood, taken from a patient treated with photon-based radiotherapy. This TCR derives from a woman aged 40 to 49 with cholangiocarcinoma. This sequence joins TRBV27 and TRBJ1-2; 11 nucleotides match TRBD1. CDR3 nucleotide sequence: TGTGCCAGCAGTTTCGGACAGGGGGCTCACGGCTACACCTTC. Translated, it gives CASSFGQGAHGYTF.